Following are 23 T cell receptor beta chains from one sample sequenced in a study of shared T cell receptors in the human thymus. Assay used: immunoSEQ multiplex PCR; TCRdb lists only in-frame clones, some missing. Of 500,000 to 850,000 clones in the sample, around 87% are singletons; the top ten hold under 0.01%. The data were also submitted as part of a second study, on human thymus T cells.

Sequencing was carried out using thymocytes. The receptors here all came from a boy under two years old with a congenital heart defect.

The genes are TRBV6-4 and TRBJ2-2, with a tentative D call TRBD2 (6 bases). V lost 0 bases and J 5 bases, leaving 16 bases between the germline ends. The length of the CDR3 is 17 residues. Looked up from germline, CDR1 is MRHNA and CDR2 is SNTAGT. CDR3 loop: CASSDSSEGGGTGELFF. CDR3 nucleotides: TGTGCCAGCAGTGACTCATCGGAGGGAGGTGGAACCGGGGAGCTGTTTTTT.

This clone occurred once. The rearrangement uses TRBV19 and TRBJ1-1, with D possibly matching TRBD1 (5 bases). V was trimmed by 7 bases and J by 1 base, leaving 13 bases between them. Germline V lookup: CDR1 LNHDA, CDR2 SQIVND (reference sequence). There are 14 residues in the CDR3. Written as DNA, the CDR3 is TGTGCCAGTAAGGGGCGAGAACGGAACACTGAAGCTTTCTTT. Amino acid sequence: CASKGRERNTEAFF.

The DNA of the CDR3 is TGCGCCAGGGACACGGTCTACGAGCAGTACTTC. Translated, it gives CARDTVYEQYF. The V and J genes are TRBV4-3 and TRBJ2-7, with a tentative D call TRBD1 (5 bases). With 9 bases removed from V and 3 bases from J, the gap between germline ends came to 9 bases. Per germline, CDR1 LGHNA and CDR2 YSLEER. The CDR3 runs to 11 residues.

This clone has a single count. The CDR3 loop reads CASSYVWGDPTDTQYF. The CDR3 coding sequence is TGTGCCAGCAGCTATGTTTGGGGGGACCCCACAGATACGCAGTATTTT. The chain has TRBV7-3 and TRBJ2-3, with a possible D match to TRBD2 (6 bases). CDR1 and CDR2 (germline): SGHTA, FQGTGA. The CDR3 covers 16 residues. With 4 bases removed from V and 2 bases from J, the gap between germline ends came to 16 bases.

The chain combines TRBV15 with TRBJ2-3, with D maybe TRBD1 (6 bases). The CDR3 spans 18 residues. CDR1 is LNHNV, CDR2 YYDKDF, per germline (reference sequence). V lost 3 bases and J 0 bases, leaving 19 bases between the germline ends. The CDR3 sequence is CATSRQGVRTASTDTQYF. The CDR3 DNA sequence: TGTGCCACCAGCAGGCAGGGAGTTAGGACAGCTAGCACAGATACGCAGTATTTT.

The chain has TRBV6-5 and TRBJ1-1, with D possibly TRBD1 on 5 matching bases. The V and J ends lost 6 bases and 2 bases respectively, with 16 bases between them. This CDR3 spans 15 amino acids. Germline V gene sequence: CDR1 MNHEY, CDR2 SVGAGI. This chain's CDR3 is CASSRRQGTNTEAFF. In nucleotides, the CDR3 is TGTGCCAGCAGCCGCCGTCAGGGCACTAACACTGAAGCTTTCTTT.

The chain has TRBV27 and TRBJ1-1, with TRBD1 matching over 10 bases. Per the germline V gene, CDR1 is MNHEY and CDR2 is SMNVEV (reference sequence). V trimming: 7 bases; J trimming: 6 bases; junction bases outside the gene matches: 8. This CDR3 has 14 amino acids. CDR3 coding DNA: TGTGCCAGCATGGACGGACAGGGGGTTTCTGAAGCTTTCTTT. Encoded protein: CASMDGQGVSEAFF.

J is TRBJ1-5 and V is TRBV28; possibly TRBD1 for D (6 bases). CDR1 MDHEN and CDR2 SYDVKM come from the germline V gene. The CDR3 is 15 residues long. The ends were cut back, 2 bases at V and 5 bases at J, with 13 bases in the middle. CDR3 region: CASSLRQGPYQPQHF. In nucleotides, the CDR3 is TGTGCCAGCAGTTTACGGCAGGGGCCCTATCAGCCCCAGCATTTT.

This CDR3 is CASTPRAGYNEQFF. The CDR3 coding sequence is TGTGCCAGCACGCCTCGGGCAGGGTACAATGAGCAGTTCTTC. The genes are TRBV27 and TRBJ2-1; D might be TRBD1 (5 bases). V was trimmed by 7 bases and J by 4 bases, leaving 14 bases between them. Germline-derived CDR1 and CDR2 are MNHEY and SMNVEV (reference sequence). This CDR3 has 14 amino acids.

In nucleotides, the CDR3 is TGTGCCAGCAGCTTGGGACAGGGTTATGCAGATACGCAGTATTTT. Translated: CASSLGQGYADTQYF. The V gene is TRBV5-8, the J gene TRBJ2-3; 7 bases line up with TRBD1. J gave up 4 bases and V 0 bases, and 5 bases lay outside the gene matches. This CDR3 comprises 15 residues. Germline CDR1 reads SGHTS; CDR2 reads YDEGEE.

This clone appeared once. This chain links TRBV28 with TRBJ2-3, with unresolved D. The CDR3 sequence is 13 residues long. Looked up from germline, CDR1 is MDHEN and CDR2 is SYDVKM. V was pared by 7 bases and J by 4 bases, with 12 bases between. CDR3 protein: CASNQHMADTQYF. Here the CDR3 DNA reads TGTGCCAGCAACCAACATATGGCAGATACGCAGTATTTT.

The J gene is TRBJ2-1, the V gene TRBV10-3, with D perhaps matching TRBD1 (6 bases). V lost 5 bases and J lost 9, with 17 bases in between. CDR1 and CDR2 from the germline V gene are ENHRY and SYGVKD. CDR3 length: 14 residues. CDR3 in DNA: TGTGCCATCAGTTCACAGGGTTTGATGGTTGAGCAGTTCTTC. It specifies CAISSQGLMVEQFF.

This chain links TRBV6-1 with TRBJ1-2; 12 bases match TRBD1. Unmatched junction bases numbered 3, after V lost 3 bases and J lost 4 bases. The CDR3 contains 15 residues. The germline CDR1 and CDR2 sequences are MNHNS and SASEGT. The CDR3 protein is CASSDLGQGAYGYTF. In DNA form, the CDR3 reads TGTGCCAGCAGTGATTTGGGACAGGGGGCCTATGGCTACACCTTC.

The CDR3: CASLSFQTGSETQYF. For the CDR3, the DNA is TGTGCCAGCTTGTCTTTCCAGACAGGGAGTGAGACCCAGTACTTC. This rearrangement joins TRBV7-2 to TRBJ2-5; 7 nucleotides agree with TRBD1. Germline lookup yields CDR1 SGHTA and CDR2 FQGNSA. The CDR3 spans 15 residues. V shed 8 bases, J shed 5 bases, and the junction held 14 bases outside the gene matches.

V is TRBV14 and J is TRBJ1-3; no clear D. V lost 1 base and J lost 0, with 10 bases in between. This CDR3 has 16 amino acids. The germline gives CDR1 SGHDN, CDR2 FVKESK. CDR3 bases: TGTGCCAGCAGCCAAGGGTACCGCGGCTCTGGAAACACCATATATTTT. As protein: CASSQGYRGSGNTIYF.

This sequence joins TRBV30 and TRBJ2-7; 9 bases fit TRBD1. Trimming took 1 base from V and 5 from J; bases not matched to a gene: 12. The CDR3 covers 16 residues. Germline V CDR1 and CDR2: GTSNPN, SVGIG (reference sequence). The CDR3 DNA sequence: TGTGCCTGGAGTGGGGCAACCGGGACAGGGAGCCACGAGCAGTACTTC. It translates to CAWSGATGTGSHEQYF.

This clone was counted a few times. This sample also contains other DNA sequences that code for the same CDR3. This chain's CDR3 is CASSPTGSNEKLFF. CDR3 DNA sequence: TGTGCCAGCAGTCCGACAGGATCTAATGAAAAACTGTTTTTT. This chain joins TRBV27 and TRBJ1-4, with a weak D call TRBD1 (6 bases). This CDR3 has 14 residues. V was pared by 5 bases and J by 3 bases, with 10 bases between. Germline V gene lookup returns CDR1 MNHEY and CDR2 SMNVEV (reference sequence).

The V gene is TRBV5-1, the J gene TRBJ2-3; weak D call: TRBD2 (6 bases). Germline loops: CDR1 SGHRS, CDR2 YFSETQ. The germline V and J ends were trimmed by 4 bases and 0 bases, with 18 bases remaining between them. The CDR3 is 17 amino acids. The CDR3 here is CASSQKRALTSTDTQYF. In DNA, the CDR3 is TGCGCCAGCAGCCAGAAGCGGGCGCTCACTAGCACAGATACGCAGTATTTT.

The table lists this clone with a count of one. This chain links TRBV27 with TRBJ2-7; D remains unclear. Germline CDR1 and CDR2: MNHEY and SMNVEV (reference sequence). V was shortened by 10 bases and J by 8 bases, with 6 bases between the two germline ends. The CDR3 has 8 amino acids. DNA for the CDR3: TGTGCCACCAACAAGCAGTACTTC. Translation: CATNKQYF.

The chain has TRBV28 and TRBJ2-2; the D gene is possibly TRBD1 (6 bases). The CDR3 has 15 residues. Germline CDR1 and CDR2: MDHEN and SYDVKM. V lost 7 bases and J 1 base, leaving 13 bases between the germline ends. The DNA for the CDR3 is TGTGCCAGCACTACAGGGTTATGGAACACCGGGGAGCTGTTTTTT. Its translation is CASTTGLWNTGELFF.

In its sample, this clone was seen once. The rearrangement joins TRBV12-5 to TRBJ2-2; D not certain. The V gene's germline CDR1 is LGHNT and CDR2 FRNRAP. The CDR3 consists of 13 residues. The germline V and J ends were trimmed by 6 bases and 4 bases, with 9 bases remaining between them. The CDR3 sequence is CASGLYVTGELFF. The CDR3 DNA sequence: TGTGCTAGTGGCCTATATGTCACCGGGGAGCTGTTTTTT.

The rearrangement links TRBV4-3 to TRBJ1-1; 8 positions agree with TRBD1. Trimming at V came to 2 bases and at J to 7 bases, leaving 12 bases not matched to a gene. The CDR3 totals 16 residues. In germline, CDR1 is LGHNA, CDR2 YSLEER. The CDR3 DNA is TGCGCCAGCAGCCAACATTTCCCGGGACAGGCATATGAAGCTTTCTTT. It translates to CASSQHFPGQAYEAFF.

In this sample, this clone turned up once. The gene calls are TRBV10-3 and TRBJ2-1; the match to TRBD2 covers 11 bases. This CDR3 spans 17 amino acids. CDR1 and CDR2 from the germline V gene are ENHRY and SYGVKD. Unmatched junction bases numbered 15, after V lost 9 bases and J lost 5 bases. CDR3 loop: CAIKDHGGLAVNNEQFF. CDR3 bases: TGTGCCATTAAAGATCACGGGGGACTAGCGGTAAACAATGAGCAGTTCTTC.